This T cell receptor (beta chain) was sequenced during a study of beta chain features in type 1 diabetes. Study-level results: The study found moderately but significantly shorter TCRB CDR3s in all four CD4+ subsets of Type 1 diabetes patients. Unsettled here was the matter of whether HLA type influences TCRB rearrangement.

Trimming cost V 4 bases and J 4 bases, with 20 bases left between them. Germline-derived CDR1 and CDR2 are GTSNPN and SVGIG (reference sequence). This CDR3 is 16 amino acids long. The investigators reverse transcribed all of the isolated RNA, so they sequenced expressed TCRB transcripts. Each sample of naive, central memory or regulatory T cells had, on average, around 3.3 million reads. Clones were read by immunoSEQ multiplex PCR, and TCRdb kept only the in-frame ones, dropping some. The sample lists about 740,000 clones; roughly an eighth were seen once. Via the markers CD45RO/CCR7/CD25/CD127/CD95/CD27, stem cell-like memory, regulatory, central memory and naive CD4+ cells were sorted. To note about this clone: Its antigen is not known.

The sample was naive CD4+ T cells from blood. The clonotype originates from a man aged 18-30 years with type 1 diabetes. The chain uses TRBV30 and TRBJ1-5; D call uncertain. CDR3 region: CAWTLGGSLRNQPQHF. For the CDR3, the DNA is TGTGCCTGGACCCTGGGAGGGTCATTACGAAATCAGCCCCAGCATTTT.